The clone carrying this T cell receptor (beta chain) was counted ten times or more. CDR1 LGHNA and CDR2 YSLEER come from the germline V gene. The CDR3 extends over 16 amino acids. J lost 3 bases, V lost 1 base, and 3 bases had no gene match. Via MiXCR, TCRdb re-called the 5' RACE reads, giving one row per CDR3 protein. This sample has roughly 340,000 distinct CDR3 sequences, with over 8% found just once. This specimen belongs to a study of T cells after yellow fever vaccination. The chain uses TRBV4-3 and TRBJ2-1, with 10 bases aligning to TRBD2. This TCR derives from a man aged 18-30 years who received the YFV17D yellow fever vaccine. Source: PBMCs, taken on the day of the first yellow fever vaccination. The CDR3 nucleotides read TGCGCCAGCAGCCAAGTTAGCGGGGGGCGCTACAATGAGCAGTTCTTC. Translated: CASSQVSGGRYNEQFF.